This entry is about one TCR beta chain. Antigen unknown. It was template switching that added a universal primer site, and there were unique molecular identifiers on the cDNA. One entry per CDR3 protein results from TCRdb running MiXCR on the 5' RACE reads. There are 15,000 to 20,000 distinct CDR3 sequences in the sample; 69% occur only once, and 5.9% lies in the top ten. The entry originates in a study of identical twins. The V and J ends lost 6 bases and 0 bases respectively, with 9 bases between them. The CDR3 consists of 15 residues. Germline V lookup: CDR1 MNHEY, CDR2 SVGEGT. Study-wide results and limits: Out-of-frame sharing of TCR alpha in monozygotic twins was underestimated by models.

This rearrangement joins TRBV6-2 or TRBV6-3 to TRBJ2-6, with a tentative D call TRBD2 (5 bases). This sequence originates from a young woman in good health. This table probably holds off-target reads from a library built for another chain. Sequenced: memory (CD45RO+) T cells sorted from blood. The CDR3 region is CASSYGLSGANVLTF. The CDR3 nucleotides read TGTGCCAGCAGCTACGGACTCTCTGGGGCCAACGTCCTGACTTTC.